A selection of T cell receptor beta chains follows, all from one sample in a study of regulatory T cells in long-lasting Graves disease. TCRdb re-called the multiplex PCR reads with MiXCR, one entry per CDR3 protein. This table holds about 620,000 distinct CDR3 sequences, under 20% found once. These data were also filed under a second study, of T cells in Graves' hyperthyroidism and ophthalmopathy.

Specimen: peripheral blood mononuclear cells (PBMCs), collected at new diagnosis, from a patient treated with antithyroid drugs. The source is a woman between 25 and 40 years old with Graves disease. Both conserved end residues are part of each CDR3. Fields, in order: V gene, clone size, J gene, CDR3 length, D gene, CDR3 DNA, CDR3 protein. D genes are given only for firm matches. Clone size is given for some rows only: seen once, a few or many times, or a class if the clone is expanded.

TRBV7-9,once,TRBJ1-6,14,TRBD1,TGTGCCAGCAGCCTCAGGGGGGATAATTCACCCCTCCACTTT,CASSLRGDNSPLHF
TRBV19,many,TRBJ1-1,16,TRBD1,TGTGCCAGTAGTCCTCGTGTCAAGACAGGGGGGACTGAAGCTTTCTTT,CASSPRVKTGGTEAFF
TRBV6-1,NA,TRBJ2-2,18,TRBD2,TGTGCCAGCAGGGGAAGGACTAGCGGTCCAACGAACACCGGGGAGCTGTTTTTT,CASRGRTSGPTNTGELFF
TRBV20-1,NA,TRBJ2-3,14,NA,TGCAGTGCTAGTCACAGGGTATTTTCCGATACGCAGTATTTT,CSASHRVFSDTQYF
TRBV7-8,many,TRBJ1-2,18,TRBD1,TGTGCCAGCAGCCCAAGGGGCGTGGGCAGGGGGTCTAACTATGGCTACACCTTC,CASSPRGVGRGSNYGYTF
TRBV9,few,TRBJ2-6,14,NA,TGTGCCAGCAGCGATCCGTCTGGGGCCAACGTCCTGACTTTC,CASSDPSGANVLTF
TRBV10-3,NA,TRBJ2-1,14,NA,TGTGCCATCAGGAGTAGCGGAGCTCACAATGAGCAGTTCTTC,CAIRSSGAHNEQFF
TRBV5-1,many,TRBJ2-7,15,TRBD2,TGCGCCAGCAGCGCGGGAGGGCCCTCGACCTACGAGCAGTACTTC,CASSAGGPSTYEQYF
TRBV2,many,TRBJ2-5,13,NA,TGTGCCAGCAGTGAAAACGGTCAAGAGACCCAGTACTTC,CASSENGQETQYF
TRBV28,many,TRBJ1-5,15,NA,TGTGCCAGCAGTTTTGTGGGCAGGGAGGACCAGCCCCAGCATTTT,CASSFVGREDQPQHF
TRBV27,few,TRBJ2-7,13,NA,TGTGCCAGCAGCTCAGCGGACTCCTACGAGCAGTACTTC,CASSSADSYEQYF
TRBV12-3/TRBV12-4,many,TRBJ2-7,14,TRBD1,TGTGCCAGCAGCCCCGGGACAGGGCGGCCCGAGCAGTACTTC,CASSPGTGRPEQYF
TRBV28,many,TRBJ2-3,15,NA,TGTGCCAGCAGTTTTACGGGGTTCGGCACAGATACGCAGTATTTT,CASSFTGFGTDTQYF
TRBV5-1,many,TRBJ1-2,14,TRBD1,TGCGCCAGCAGCCTGGACAGGGATCGCTATGGCTACACCTTC,CASSLDRDRYGYTF
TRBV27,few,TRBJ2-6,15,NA,TGTGCCAGCAGGTTGGAGGGTTTTGGGGCCAACGTCCTGACTTTC,CASRLEGFGANVLTF
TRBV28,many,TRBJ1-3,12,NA,TGTGCCAGCAAGGATTTCAGAAACACCATATATTTT,CASKDFRNTIYF
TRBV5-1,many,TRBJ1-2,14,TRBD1,TGCGCCAGCAGCTCTGGGACAGTGAAATATGGCTACACCTTC,CASSSGTVKYGYTF
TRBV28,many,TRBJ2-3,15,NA,TGTGCCAGCAGTTTCCGAGGGGGTGGCACAGATACGCAGTATTTT,CASSFRGGGTDTQYF
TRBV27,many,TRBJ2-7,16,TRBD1,TGTGCCAGCAGTCCCCAGACAGGGATCAGGTTATACGAGCAGTACTTC,CASSPQTGIRLYEQYF
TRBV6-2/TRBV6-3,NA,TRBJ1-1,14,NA,TGTGCCAGCAGTGCTACGCAGCTGAACACTGAAGCTTTCTTT,CASSATQLNTEAFF
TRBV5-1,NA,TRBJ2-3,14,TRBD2,TGCGCCAGCGCCGGGACTAGCGGGAGGGATACGCAGTATTTT,CASAGTSGRDTQYF
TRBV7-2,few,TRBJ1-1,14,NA,TGTGCCAGCAGCTCCGGGGGGGGGCACACTGAAGCTTTCTTT,CASSSGGGHTEAFF
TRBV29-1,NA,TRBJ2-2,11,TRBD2,TGCAGCGTGGGGGGGACCGGGGAGCTGTTTTTT,CSVGGTGELFF
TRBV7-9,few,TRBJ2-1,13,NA,TGTGCCAGCACCGTTTACCCCGCTCCTGAGCAGTTCTTC,CASTVYPAPEQFF
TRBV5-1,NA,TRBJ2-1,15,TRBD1,TGCGCCAGCAGCTTTGGGGACAGGGCATACAATGAGCAGTTCTTC,CASSFGDRAYNEQFF
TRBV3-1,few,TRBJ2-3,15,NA,TGTGCCAGCAGCCAAGGGACAGTCAACGCAGATACGCAGTATTTT,CASSQGTVNADTQYF
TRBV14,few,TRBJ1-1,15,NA,TGTGCCAGCAGCCAAGACGGCCGACCGGCCACTGAAGCTTTCTTT,CASSQDGRPATEAFF
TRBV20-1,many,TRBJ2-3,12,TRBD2,TGCAGTGCTCTTACTAGCGTCGATACGCAGTATTTT,CSALTSVDTQYF
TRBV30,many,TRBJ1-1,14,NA,TGTGCCTGGAGTACGTGGCAGATGAACACTGAAGCTTTCTTT,CAWSTWQMNTEAFF
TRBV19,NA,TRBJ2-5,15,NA,TGTGCCAGTAGTATTTACCGGGACTCACAAGAGACCCAGTACTTC,CASSIYRDSQETQYF
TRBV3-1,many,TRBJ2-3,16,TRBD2,TGTGCCAGCAGCCAAGATCCAGCGGGAGTATCGGATACGCAGTATTTT,CASSQDPAGVSDTQYF
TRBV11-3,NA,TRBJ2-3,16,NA,TGTGCCAGCAGCTTAGGGAGGCAGGGTCCTACAGATACGCAGTATTTT,CASSLGRQGPTDTQYF
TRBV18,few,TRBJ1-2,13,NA,TGTGCCAGCTCACAACAGGAAGACTATGGCTACACCTTC,CASSQQEDYGYTF
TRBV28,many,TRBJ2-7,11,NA,TGTGCCAGCAGCCAGAACCACGAGCAGTACTTC,CASSQNHEQYF
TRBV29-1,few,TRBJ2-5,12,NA,TGCAGCGTTGTAGAGGGGTATAAGACCCAGTACTTC,CSVVEGYKTQYF
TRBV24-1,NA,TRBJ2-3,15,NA,TGTGCCACCAGTGATACCGGGCTACGCACAGATACGCAGTATTTT,CATSDTGLRTDTQYF
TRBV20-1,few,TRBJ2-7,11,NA,TGCAGTGCGATTCAGGATTACGAGCAGTACTTC,CSAIQDYEQYF
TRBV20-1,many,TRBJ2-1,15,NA,TGCAGTGCTAGGGATCTAGTCTCGTTCTACAATGAGCAGTTCTTC,CSARDLVSFYNEQFF
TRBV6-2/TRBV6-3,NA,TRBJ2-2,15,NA,TGTGCCAGCAGTCAACTAGCTGGGAACACCGGGGAGCTGTTTTTT,CASSQLAGNTGELFF
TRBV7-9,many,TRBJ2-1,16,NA,TGTGCCAGCAGCTATGTGAGAGGGACCCTATACAATGAGCAGTTCTTC,CASSYVRGTLYNEQFF
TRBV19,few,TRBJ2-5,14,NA,TGTGCCAGTAGTATTGACCCGCTACAAGAGACCCAGTACTTC,CASSIDPLQETQYF
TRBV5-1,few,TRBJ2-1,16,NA,TGCGCCAGCAGCTTCAGGTCGGGGTCCGGTTACAATGAGCAGTTCTTC,CASSFRSGSGYNEQFF
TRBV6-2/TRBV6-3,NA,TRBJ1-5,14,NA,TGTGCCAGCAGTTACTCCGGCAGCAAATGGCCCCAGCATTTT,CASSYSGSKWPQHF
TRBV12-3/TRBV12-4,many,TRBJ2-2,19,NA,TGTGCCAGCAGTTTTCAGATTGCGGCCCCAAAGCAAAGGACCGGGGAGCTGTTTTTT,CASSFQIAAPKQRTGELFF
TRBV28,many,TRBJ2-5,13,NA,TGTGCCAGCAGTTTCATTAGGGCAGAGACCCAGTACTTC,CASSFIRAETQYF
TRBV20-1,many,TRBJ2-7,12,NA,TGCAGTGCTGCGCGTCAGGCCTACGAGCAGTACTTC,CSAARQAYEQYF
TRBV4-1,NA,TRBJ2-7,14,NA,TGCGCCAGCAGCCAAGAGGGCAGACCCTACGAGCAGTACTTC,CASSQEGRPYEQYF
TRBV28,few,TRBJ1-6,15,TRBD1,TGTGCCAGCAGTTTAGGGACAGGGGGAAATTCACCCCTCCACTTT,CASSLGTGGNSPLHF